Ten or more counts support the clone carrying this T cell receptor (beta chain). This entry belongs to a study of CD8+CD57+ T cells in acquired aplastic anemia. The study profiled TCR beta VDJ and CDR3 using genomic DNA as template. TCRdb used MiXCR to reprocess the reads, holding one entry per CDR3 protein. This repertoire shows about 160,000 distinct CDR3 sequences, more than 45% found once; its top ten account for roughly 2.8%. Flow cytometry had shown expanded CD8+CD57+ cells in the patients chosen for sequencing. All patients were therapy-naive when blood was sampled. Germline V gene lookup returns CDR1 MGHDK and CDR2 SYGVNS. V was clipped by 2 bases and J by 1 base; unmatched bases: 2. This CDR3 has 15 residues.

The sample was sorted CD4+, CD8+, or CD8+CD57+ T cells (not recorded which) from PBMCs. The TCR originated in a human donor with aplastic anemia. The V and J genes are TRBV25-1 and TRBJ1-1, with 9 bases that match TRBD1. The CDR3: CASSEPGQGNTEAFF. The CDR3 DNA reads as TGTGCCAGCAGTGAACCGGGACAGGGGAACACTGAAGCTTTCTTT.